What follows is one TCR beta chain and its context. There are many counts of this clonotype. Its antigen is not yet known. Base qualities are not recorded, but no much larger clone differs from it by a single base. Taken from the germline V gene (reference sequence), the CDR1 and CDR2 loops are SEHNR and FQNEAQ. V lost 3 bases and J lost 5 bases, and the count of bases not matched to a germline gene is 0. The CDR3 runs 13 residues from the cysteine to the phenylalanine. Just the 39-base CDR3 DNA is kept, in frame starting at base 1. Receptors were amplified or captured by 5' RACE. Sequencer: Illumina HiSeq 2000. Template switching added a universal primer binding site, and the final cDNA carried a unique molecular identifier that allowed TCR cDNA molecules to be counted accurately. Specific primers in the conserved constant-segment region were used to synthesize first-strand cDNA for the TCR alpha and beta chains. To control for contamination, each cDNA library was double barcoded with a SMART-Mk sample barcode plus Illumina barcodes. Two successive PCR steps introduced TruSeq adapter sequences along with Illumina sample barcodes. TCR alpha and beta cDNA libraries were sequenced on the Illumina HiSeq platform with custom primers. In the source study's methods: MiGEC processed the raw reads to extract unique molecular identifiers, while MiXCR was used to determine the CDR3 positions. Recombination models were inferred per individual with the repgenHMM and IGoR tools using an EM algorithm. The tcR package in R was used for shared clonotype analysis, with sharing normalized by the product of cloneset sizes. Out-of-frame nonproductive sequences were analyzed to study raw recombination free of thymic and clonal selection effects. The public reads were run again by TCRdb, first through fastp at Q25 and then through MiXCR, and only productive beta chains were kept. Rows with a matching CDR3 protein are joined into one entry that keeps the most common DNA and genes. The V and J calls shown here were made by TCRdb, not taken from the authors' results. The sample data list 250,000 or so distinct CDR3 sequences, and approximately 8.3% of these were observed just once. The top ten hold less than 4% of the sample.

Every donor was a healthy Caucasian. The twin cohort consisted of three pairs of female monozygotic twins, all aged about 18 to 30 years. Positive isolation kits from Invitrogen were used to isolate the CD4+ and CD8+ T cell populations. These data come from a study of identical twins (dated by TCRdb to the mid-2010s). Regarding the study in general: TCR alpha and beta repertoires from monozygotic twins, unrelated adults of various ages and cord blood were deep-sequenced to test whether fetal clonotypes persist. Replicate twin experiments were performed at different times using different library preparation protocols to rule out contamination.

What the authors observed across the whole study: A weaker excess of twin sharing was found in beta out-of-frame sequences because the signal-to-noise ratio was lowered by fewer shared sequences. Recombination models systematically underestimated out-of-frame TCR alpha sharing in monozygotic twins but agreed with sharing between unrelated individuals. Compared with coincidental sharing between unrelated individuals, out-of-frame TCR alpha sequences shared between twins showed an excess of sequences with low generation probability. Invariant T cells such as MAIT and iNKT could partly confound zero-insertion analyses, though diverse VJ usage argued against this for most clonotypes. Fewer insertions were carried by abundant cord blood beta clonotypes, a similar but weaker trend appeared in young adult naive repertoires, and no such trend appeared in memory repertoires. Because the same donors could not be followed over many years, the conclusions relied on cross-sectional statistical analysis.

A further study also used this sample, focusing on yellow fever vaccine responses in identical twins. Per the second study: The authors reported that the T cell response to vaccination in identical twins appeared partly convergent and partly personalized. The study precisely tracked vaccine-responding T cell clones in identical twins.

The rearrangement joined TRBV7-9 to TRBJ1-5, with 8 bases matching TRBD1. The TCR comes from a woman younger than 35 in good health. The sample taken for sequencing was CD8+ T cells sorted from blood. The CDR3 region reads CASSLTGDQPQHF. The bases read TGTGCCAGCAGCTTGACAGGGGATCAGCCCCAGCATTTT. When the CDR3 is completed using the reference TRBV7-9 and TRBJ1-5 genes on either side, the full variable domain is DTGVSQNPRHKITKRGQNVTFRCDPISEHNRLYWYRQTLGQGPEFLTYFQNEAQLEKSRLLSDRFSAERPKGSFSTLEIQRTEQGDSAMYLCASSLTGDQPQHFGDGTRLSIL.